The clone carrying this T cell receptor (beta chain) occurred a few times. Its target is not known. This record comes from a study of CD8 T cells in ankylosing spondylitis. General study results and limits: A TCR beta motif of eight or nine highly homologous variants seemed to mark ankylosing spondylitis blood. Reportedly, disease-linked clones are significantly enriched in ankylosing spondylitis patients' matched synovial fluid. Earlier work had already found some motif variants in reactive arthritis synovial fluid and blood.

The ends were cut back, 5 bases at V and 1 base at J, with 12 bases in the middle. CDR3 length: 15 residues. Germline CDR1 reads SGHDT; CDR2 reads YYEEEE. In making TCR beta libraries, quantitative 5'-RACE with molecular barcodes was used. TCRdb recomputed calls from the 5' RACE reads with MiXCR, one row per CDR3 protein. The sample holds around 35,000 distinct CDR3 sequences, 8% to 13% seen once. The receptor was derived from a male donor with ankylosing spondylitis. The rearrangement links TRBV5-6 to TRBJ2-2, with a tentative D call TRBD1 (6 bases). The sample consisted of synovial fluid, either unsorted or a sorted T cell fraction (not recorded which). The CDR3 region is CASRTPGQNTGELFF. The CDR3 nucleotides read TGTGCCAGCAGAACACCGGGACAGAACACCGGGGAGCTGTTTTTT. Full variable domain (remainder filled in from reference TRBV5-6 and TRBJ2-2): DAGVTQSPTHLIKTRGQQVTLRCSPKSGHDTVSWYQQALGQGPQFIFQYYEEEERQRGNFPDRFSGHQFPNYSSELNVNALLLGDSALYLCASRTPGQNTGELFFGEGSRLTVL.